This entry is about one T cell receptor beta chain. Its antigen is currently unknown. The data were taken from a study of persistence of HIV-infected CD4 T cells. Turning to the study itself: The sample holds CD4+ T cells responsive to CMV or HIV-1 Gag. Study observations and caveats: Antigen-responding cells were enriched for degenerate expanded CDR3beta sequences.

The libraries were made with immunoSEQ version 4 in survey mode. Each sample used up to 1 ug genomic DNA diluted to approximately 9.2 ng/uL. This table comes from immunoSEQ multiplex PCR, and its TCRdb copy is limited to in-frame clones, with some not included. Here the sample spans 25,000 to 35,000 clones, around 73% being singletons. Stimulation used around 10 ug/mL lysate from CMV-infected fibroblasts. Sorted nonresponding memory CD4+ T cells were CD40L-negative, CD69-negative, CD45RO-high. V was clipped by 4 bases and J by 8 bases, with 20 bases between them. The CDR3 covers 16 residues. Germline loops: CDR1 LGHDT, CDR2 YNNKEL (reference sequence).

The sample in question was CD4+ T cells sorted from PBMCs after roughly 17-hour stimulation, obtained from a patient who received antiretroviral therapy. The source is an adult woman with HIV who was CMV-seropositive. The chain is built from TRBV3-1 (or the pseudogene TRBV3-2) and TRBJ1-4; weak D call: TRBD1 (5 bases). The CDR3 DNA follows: TGTGCCAGCAGCCTTCTCGGGCAGGGAACCTACGAAAAACTGTTTTTT. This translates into CASSLLGQGTYEKLFF.